What follows are 24 T cell receptor beta chains derived from one specimen sequenced in a study of blood T cell repertoires in COVID-19. Libraries were prepared by immunoSEQ multiplex PCR; TCRdb keeps only in-frame clonotypes and omits some of them. The sample has about 350,000 clones, approximately 89% seen once. Specimen: peripheral blood. The receptors here all came from a woman in her fifties or sixties with COVID-19, enrolled during active disease.

V and J are TRBV5-8 and TRBJ1-5; TRBD1 aligns across 9 bases. The CDR3 sequence is 15 residues long. CDR1 and CDR2 from the germline V gene are SGHTS and YDEGEE. Germline trimming cut 4 bases from V and 7 bases from J; bases unmatched to any gene: 9. This chain's CDR3 is CASSRRQGTGQPQHF. The CDR3 nucleotides are TGTGCCAGCAGCAGGAGGCAGGGGACAGGGCAGCCCCAGCATTTT.

DNA for the CDR3: TGCGCCAGCAGCCAAGATTGGTCAGGGTATGGCTACACCTTC. Translation: CASSQDWSGYGYTF. The chain employs TRBV4-1 and TRBJ1-2, with D possibly TRBD1 on 5 matching bases. Trimming took off 0 bases at V and 5 bases at J, with 10 bases between the two ends. Germline CDR1 and CDR2: MGHRA and YSYEKL. This CDR3 region has 14 residues.

V and J are TRBV5-1 and TRBJ1-1; D is unresolved. The CDR3 is 14 residues long. Germline V gives CDR1 SGHRS, CDR2 YFSETQ. With 4 bases removed from V and 1 base from J, the gap between germline ends came to 11 bases. CDR3: CASSGSTANTEAFF. CDR3 coding DNA: TGCGCCAGCAGCGGATCCACAGCGAACACTGAAGCTTTCTTT.

The rearrangement links TRBV6-6 to TRBJ1-2, with TRBD1 matching 8 bases. V shed 5 bases and J 7 bases; nucleotides not matched to a gene: 3. Germline lookup yields CDR1 MNHNY and CDR2 SVGAGI (reference sequence). The CDR3 consists of 12 residues. Written as DNA, the CDR3 is TGTGCCAGCAGTACGGGACAGGTTGGCTACACCTTC. Amino acids: CASSTGQVGYTF.

The gene calls are TRBV5-1 and TRBJ2-5; the D gene is possibly TRBD1 (7 bases). Trimming stripped 2 bases from V and 5 bases from J, with 19 bases between. Germline V gene sequence: CDR1 SGHRS, CDR2 YFSETQ. The CDR3 consists of 16 residues. The DNA for the CDR3 is TGCGCCAGCAGCTTAGCCCGACAGGGTCGGGGGGAGACCCAGTACTTC. It yields the protein CASSLARQGRGETQYF.

The chain couples TRBV6-5 to TRBJ1-3; TRBD1 matches at 8 bases. CDR3 length: 13 residues. CDR1 MNHEY and CDR2 SVGAGI come from the germline V gene. J was trimmed by 5 bases and V by 6 bases; bases with no gene match: 3. The CDR3 sequence: CASSTGGRNTIYF. CDR3 sequence (DNA): TGTGCCAGCAGCACAGGGGGGAGAAACACCATATATTTT.

V and J are TRBV19 and TRBJ1-2; unclear D gene. The V gene's germline CDR1 is LNHDA and CDR2 SQIVND (reference sequence). Trimming removed 3 bases at V and 9 bases at J, with 20 bases between. The length of the CDR3 is 15 residues. The CDR3 loop is CASSIEGGGIISYTF. CDR3 coding DNA: TGTGCCAGTAGTATTGAAGGCGGAGGGATCATAAGCTACACCTTC. Combining the CDR3 with reference TRBV19 and TRBJ1-2 gives the whole variable domain DGGITQSPKYLFRKEGQNVTLSCEQNLNHDAMYWYRQDPGQGLRLIYYSQIVNDFQKGDIAEGYSVSREKKESFPLTVTSAQKNPTAFYLCASSIEGGGIISYTFGSGTRLTVV.

The J gene is TRBJ2-3, the V gene TRBV2, with D possibly being TRBD2 (5 bases). The germline V gene has CDR1 SNHLY and CDR2 FYNNEI. V lost 7 bases to trimming and J lost 0 bases, with 17 bases between them. The CDR3 is made up of 16 amino acids. The CDR3 loop is CASTRERQISTDTQYF. DNA for the CDR3: TGTGCCAGCACGAGGGAACGTCAAATTAGCACAGATACGCAGTATTTT.

Points on this clone: A junction end diverges from the germline sequence, so it may reflect a read error. The V call is TRBV11-2, the J call TRBJ2-2; the D gene is possibly TRBD2 (6 bases). The CDR3 has 16 residues. Germline CDR1 is SGHAT and CDR2 is FQNNGV. The CDR3 spells CASTLRGGVPTGELFF. CDR3 nucleotides: TGTGCCAGCACCTTAAGAGGAGGGGTTCCCACCGGGGAGCTGTTTTTT.

This clone has a single count. The CDR3 reads CASSLSPYAGETNEQFF. CDR3 in DNA: TGTGCCAGCAGTTTGTCCCCATACGCGGGGGAGACCAATGAGCAGTTCTTC. The chain has TRBV28 and TRBJ2-1; 7 bases are shared with TRBD2. The CDR3 covers 17 residues. Trimming cost V 3 bases and J 6 bases; bases outside gene matches: 14. Germline-derived CDR1 and CDR2 are MDHEN and SYDVKM. Variable domain in full (rest from reference TRBV28 and TRBJ2-1): DVKVTQSSRYLVKRTGEKVFLECVQDMDHENMFWYRQDPGLGLRLIYFSYDVKMKEKGDIPEGYSVSREKKERFSLILESASTNQTSMYLCASSLSPYAGETNEQFFGPGTRLTVL.

This chain connects TRBV19 to TRBJ2-3; TRBD1 aligns across 9 bases. Germline CDR1 and CDR2: LNHDA and SQIVND (reference sequence). The CDR3 consists of 17 residues. Trimming took 3 bases from V and 5 from J; bases not matched to a gene: 12. The CDR3 DNA is TGTGCCAGTAGTATGGGGAAAAGACAGGGGGTAGGAGATACGCAGTATTTT. Translating gives CASSMGKRQGVGDTQYF.

This chain links TRBV18 with TRBJ2-1; the D gene is possibly TRBD1 (5 bases). The CDR3 length is 14 residues. Germline V gene lookup returns CDR1 KGHSH and CDR2 LQKENI. V lost 0 bases and J lost 8, with 11 bases in between. The CDR3 DNA reads TGTGCCAGCTCACCACCCCAGGGAATGGATGAGCAGTTCTTC. Encoded protein: CASSPPQGMDEQFF.

The CDR3 reads CASSLTLAGTLRDEQYF. The CDR3, as DNA: TGTGCCAGCAGCTTAACCCTAGCGGGGACTCTTAGGGACGAGCAGTACTTC. This chain connects TRBV6-2 or TRBV6-3 to TRBJ2-7, with 9 positions matching TRBD2. This CDR3 comprises 17 residues. Looked up from germline, CDR1 is MNHEY and CDR2 is SVGEGT. Unmatched junction bases numbered 17, after V lost 6 bases and J lost 5 bases.

The CDR3 DNA reads as TGTGCCAGCAGTTCGCCGGGGGATTCACCCCTCCACTTT. Encoded protein: CASSSPGDSPLHF. The J gene is TRBJ1-6, the V gene TRBV27, with a weak D call TRBD1 (5 bases). The V gene lost 4 bases and the J gene lost 8 bases, with 9 bases spanning the gap. This CDR3 spans 13 amino acids. Germline V lookup: CDR1 MNHEY, CDR2 SMNVEV (reference sequence).

As regards this clone: Different DNA sequences within this sample yield the same CDR3. This chain links TRBV12-3 or TRBV12-4 with TRBJ1-1, with D possibly being TRBD1 (5 bases). The CDR3 totals 13 residues. The germline V and J ends were trimmed by 2 bases and 4 bases, with 8 bases remaining between them. The CDR3: CASSLRGGTEAFF. CDR3 coding DNA: TGTGCCAGCAGTTTAAGGGGAGGCACTGAAGCTTTCTTT.

The chain links TRBV27 to TRBJ2-5; D not resolved. CDR3 length: 11 residues. The germline V and J ends were trimmed by 3 bases and 6 bases, with 5 bases remaining between them. Germline V gives CDR1 MNHEY, CDR2 SMNVEV (reference sequence). CDR3 DNA: TGTGCCAGCAGTTTTGCGAAGACCCAGTACTTC. Translation gives CASSFAKTQYF.

CDR3 protein: CASGVAGTNTGELFF. DNA of the CDR3: TGTGCCAGCGGAGTAGCGGGAACGAACACCGGGGAGCTGTTTTTT. The chain uses TRBV28 and TRBJ2-2; the match to TRBD2 covers 8 bases. The CDR3 contains 15 residues. V was pared by 8 bases and J by 0 bases, with 5 bases of the junction left unmatched. The V gene's germline CDR1 is MDHEN and CDR2 SYDVKM.

The chain employs TRBV28 and TRBJ1-5; maybe TRBD1 (5 bases). CDR3 size: 13 residues. The V and J ends lost 4 bases and 6 bases respectively, with 10 bases between them. Looked up from germline, CDR1 is MDHEN and CDR2 is SYDVKM. As DNA, the CDR3 is TGTGCCAGCAGTTCAGCAGGGATTCAGCCCCAGCATTTT. Its translation: CASSSAGIQPQHF.

The chain joins TRBV10-3 to TRBJ1-4; 7 nucleotides match TRBD1. This CDR3 is built from 15 residues. The junction had 4 bases not matched to a gene; V was cut back by 6 bases and J by 0 bases. Germline values: CDR1 ENHRY, CDR2 SYGVKD. CDR3 sequence: CAISRDRTTNEKLFF. In nucleotides, the CDR3 is TGTGCCATCAGCCGGGACAGAACAACTAATGAAAAACTGTTTTTT.

Remarks on this clone: At the DNA level, this CDR3 is encoded by other sequences in the same sample as well. This rearrangement joins TRBV7-3 to TRBJ1-1; D remains unclear. CDR3 size: 13 residues. Trimming pared 3 bases from V and 1 base from J, leaving 6 bases between. The germline gives CDR1 SGHTA, CDR2 FQGTGA. CDR3 nucleotide sequence: TGTGCCAGCAGCTTGACGGGGAACACTGAAGCTTTCTTT. Translating it yields CASSLTGNTEAFF. The full variable domain, completed using reference TRBV7-3 and TRBJ1-1, is GAGVSQTPSNKVTEKGKYVELRCDPISGHTALYWYRQSLGQGPEFLIYFQGTGAADDSGLPNDRFFAVRPEGSVSTLKIQRTERGDSAVYLCASSLTGNTEAFFGQGTRLTVV.

The chain employs TRBV6-1 and TRBJ1-2; 8 bases fit TRBD1. J was trimmed by 2 bases and V by 2 bases; bases with no gene match: 10. This CDR3 has 17 amino acids. Germline V gene lookup returns CDR1 MNHNS and CDR2 SASEGT. The chain's CDR3 is CASSELGQVVLNYGYTF. For the CDR3, the DNA is TGTGCCAGCAGTGAATTGGGACAGGTAGTACTAAACTATGGCTACACCTTC.

The rearrangement joins TRBV24-1 to TRBJ2-2; TRBD2 is a possible D gene (6 bases). Germline CDR1 reads KGHDR; CDR2 reads SFDVKD. CDR3 size: 14 residues. Trimming took 2 bases from V and 9 from J, leaving 12 bases between them. The CDR3 sequence is CATSDSSGRRELFF. CDR3 nucleotide sequence: TGTGCCACCAGTGATTCCTCGGGGAGGAGGGAGCTGTTTTTT.

V is TRBV28 and J is TRBJ2-5, with TRBD1 matching over 11 bases. Per the germline V gene, CDR1 is MDHEN and CDR2 is SYDVKM. The CDR3 is made up of 17 amino acids. The V and J ends lost 5 bases and 2 bases, in that order; junction bases with no gene match: 10. The CDR3 DNA is TGTGCCAGCAGTCCCCGGTTATGGGACAGGGGGCAAGAGACCCAGTACTTC. Its protein is CASSPRLWDRGQETQYF.

The gene calls are TRBV2 and TRBJ1-5; 10 bases are a match to TRBD1. CDR3 length: 17 residues. CDR1 and CDR2 from the germline V gene are SNHLY and FYNNEI. With 0 bases clipped from V and 5 bases from J, the junction kept 7 bases outside the gene matches. CDR3 sequence: CASSEARGTGVDQPQHF. The CDR3 region has the DNA TGTGCCAGCAGTGAAGCGCGCGGGACAGGGGTGGATCAGCCCCAGCATTTT. The full variable domain, its missing parts supplied by reference TRBV2 and TRBJ1-5, is EPEVTQTPSHQVTQMGQEVILRCVPISNHLYFYWYRQILGQKVEFLVSFYNNEISEKSEIFDDQFSVERPDGSNFTLKIRSTKLEDSAMYFCASSEARGTGVDQPQHFGDGTRLSIL.